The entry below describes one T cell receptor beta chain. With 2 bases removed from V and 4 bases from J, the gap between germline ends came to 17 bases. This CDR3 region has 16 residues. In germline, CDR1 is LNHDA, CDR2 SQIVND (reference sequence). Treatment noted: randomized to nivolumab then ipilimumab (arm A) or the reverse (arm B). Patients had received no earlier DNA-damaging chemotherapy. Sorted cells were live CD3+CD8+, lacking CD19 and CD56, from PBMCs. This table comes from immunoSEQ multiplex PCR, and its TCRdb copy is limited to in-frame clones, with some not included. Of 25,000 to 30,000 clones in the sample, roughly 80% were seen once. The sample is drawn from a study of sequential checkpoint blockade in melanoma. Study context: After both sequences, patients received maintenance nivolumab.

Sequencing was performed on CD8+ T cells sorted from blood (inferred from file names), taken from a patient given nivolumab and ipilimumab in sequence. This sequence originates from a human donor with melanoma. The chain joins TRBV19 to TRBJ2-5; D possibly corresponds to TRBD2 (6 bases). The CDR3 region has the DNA TGTGCCAGTAGTATACTCCCGGGGCAGGGAGGAGAGACCCAGTACTTC. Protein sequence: CASSILPGQGGETQYF.